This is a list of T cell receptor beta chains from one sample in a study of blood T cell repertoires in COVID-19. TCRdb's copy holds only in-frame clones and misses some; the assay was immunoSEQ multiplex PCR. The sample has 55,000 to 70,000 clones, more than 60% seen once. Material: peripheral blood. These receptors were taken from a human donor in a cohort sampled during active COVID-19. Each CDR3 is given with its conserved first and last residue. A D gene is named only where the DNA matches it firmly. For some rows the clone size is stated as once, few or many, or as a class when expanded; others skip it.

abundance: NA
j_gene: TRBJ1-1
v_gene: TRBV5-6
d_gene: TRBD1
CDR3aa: CASSARDRVLNTEAFF
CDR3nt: TGTGCCAGCAGCGCCCGGGACAGGGTATTGAACACTGAAGCTTTCTTT

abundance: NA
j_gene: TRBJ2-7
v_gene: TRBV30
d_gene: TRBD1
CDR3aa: CAWTSGTANSYEQYF
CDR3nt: TGTGCCTGGACTTCTGGGACAGCTAACTCCTACGAGCAGTACTTC

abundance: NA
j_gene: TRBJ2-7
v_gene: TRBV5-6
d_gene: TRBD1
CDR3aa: CASSFTGGGDEQYF
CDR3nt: TGTGCCAGCAGCTTTACAGGGGGCGGCGACGAGCAGTACTTC

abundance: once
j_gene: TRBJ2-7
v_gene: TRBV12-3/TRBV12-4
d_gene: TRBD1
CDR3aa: CASRGTGPYEQYF
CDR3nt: TGTGCCAGCAGGGGGACAGGGCCCTACGAGCAGTACTTC

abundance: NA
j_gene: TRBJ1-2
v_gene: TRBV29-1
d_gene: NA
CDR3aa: CSVVAGPGVGYTF
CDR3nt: TGCAGCGTTGTAGCGGGGCCGGGGGTAGGCTACACCTTC

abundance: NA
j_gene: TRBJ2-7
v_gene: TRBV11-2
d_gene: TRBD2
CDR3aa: CASSVTPGLVRHEQYF
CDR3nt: TGTGCCAGCAGCGTAACCCCCGGACTAGTTCGGCACGAGCAGTACTTC

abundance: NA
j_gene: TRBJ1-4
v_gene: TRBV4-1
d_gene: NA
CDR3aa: CASSHRRANEKLFF
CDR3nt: TGCGCCAGCAGCCATAGGAGGGCTAATGAAAAACTGTTTTTT

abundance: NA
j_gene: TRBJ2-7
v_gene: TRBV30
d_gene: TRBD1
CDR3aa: CAWTPRDRGDEQYF
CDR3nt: TGTGCCTGGACTCCTCGGGACAGGGGCGACGAGCAGTACTTC

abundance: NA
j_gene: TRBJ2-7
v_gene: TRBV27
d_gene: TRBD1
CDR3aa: CASSTRTGHEQYF
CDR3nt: TGTGCCAGCAGTACCCGGACAGGTCACGAGCAGTACTTC

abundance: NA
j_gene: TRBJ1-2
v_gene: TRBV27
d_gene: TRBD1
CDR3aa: CASSPYRGDLNYGYTF
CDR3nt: TGTGCCAGCAGTCCTTACAGGGGCGACCTGAACTATGGCTACACCTTC

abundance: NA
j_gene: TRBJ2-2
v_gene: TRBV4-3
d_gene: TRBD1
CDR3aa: CASSQDQGQGALSVTGELFF
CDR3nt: TGCGCCAGCAGCCAAGATCAGGGACAGGGGGCGCTTTCGGTCACCGGGGAGCTGTTTTTT

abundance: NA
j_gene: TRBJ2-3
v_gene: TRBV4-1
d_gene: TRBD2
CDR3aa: CASSQTSLAGVLPDTQYF
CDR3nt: TGCGCCAGCAGCCAAACCTCCCTAGCGGGAGTATTACCAGATACGCAGTATTTT

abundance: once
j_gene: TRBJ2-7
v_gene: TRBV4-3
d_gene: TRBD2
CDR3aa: CASSHGRGRSYEQYF
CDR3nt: TGCGCCAGCAGCCATGGTCGCGGGAGATCCTACGAGCAGTACTTC

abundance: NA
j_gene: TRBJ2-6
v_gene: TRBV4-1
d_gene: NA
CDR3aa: CASSQHSLGANVLTF
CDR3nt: TGCGCCAGCAGCCAACATAGTCTGGGGGCCAACGTCCTGACTTTC

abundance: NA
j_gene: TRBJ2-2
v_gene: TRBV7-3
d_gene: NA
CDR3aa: CASSLQGTGELFF
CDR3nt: TGTGCCAGCAGCTTGCAGGGCACCGGGGAGCTGTTTTTT

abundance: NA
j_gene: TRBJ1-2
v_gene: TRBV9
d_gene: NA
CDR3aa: CASSPGGTNYGYTF
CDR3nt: TGTGCCAGCAGCCCAGGTGGCACTAACTATGGCTACACCTTC

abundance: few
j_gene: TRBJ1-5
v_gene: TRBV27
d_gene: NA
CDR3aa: CASSDSKGGNQPQHF
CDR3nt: TGTGCCAGCAGTGACTCAAAGGGGGGCAATCAGCCCCAGCATTTT